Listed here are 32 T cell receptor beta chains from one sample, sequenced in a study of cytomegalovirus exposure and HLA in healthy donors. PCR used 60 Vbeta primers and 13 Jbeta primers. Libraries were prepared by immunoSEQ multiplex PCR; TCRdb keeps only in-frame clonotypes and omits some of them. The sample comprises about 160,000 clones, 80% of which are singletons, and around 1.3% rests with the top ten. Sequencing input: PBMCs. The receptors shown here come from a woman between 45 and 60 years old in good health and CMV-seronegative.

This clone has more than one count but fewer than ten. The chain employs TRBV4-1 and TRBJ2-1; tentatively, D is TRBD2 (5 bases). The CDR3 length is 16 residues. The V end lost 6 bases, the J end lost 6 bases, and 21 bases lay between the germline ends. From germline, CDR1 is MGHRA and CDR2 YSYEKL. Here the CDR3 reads CASRPLGAAQVNEQFF. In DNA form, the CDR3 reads TGCGCCAGCAGGCCCCTCGGAGCGGCTCAAGTCAATGAGCAGTTCTTC.

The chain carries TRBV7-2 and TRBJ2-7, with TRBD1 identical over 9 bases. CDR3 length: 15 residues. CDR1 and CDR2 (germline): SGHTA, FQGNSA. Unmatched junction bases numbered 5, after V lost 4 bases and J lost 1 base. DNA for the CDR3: TGTGCCAGCAGCTATCCGACAGGGGGGTCCTACGAGCAGTACTTC. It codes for CASSYPTGGSYEQYF.

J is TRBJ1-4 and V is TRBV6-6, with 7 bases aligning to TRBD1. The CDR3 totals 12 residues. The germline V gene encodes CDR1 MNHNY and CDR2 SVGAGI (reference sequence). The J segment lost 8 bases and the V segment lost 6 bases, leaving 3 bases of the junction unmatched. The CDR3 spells CASSPGQEKLFF. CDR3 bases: TGTGCCAGCAGCCCGGGACAGGAAAAACTGTTTTTT.

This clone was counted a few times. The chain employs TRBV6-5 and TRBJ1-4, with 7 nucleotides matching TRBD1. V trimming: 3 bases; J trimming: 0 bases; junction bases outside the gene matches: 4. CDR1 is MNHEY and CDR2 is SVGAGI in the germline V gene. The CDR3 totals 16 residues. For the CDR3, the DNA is TGTGCCAGCAGTTATTCCGGGACAGCAACTAATGAAAAACTGTTTTTT. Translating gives CASSYSGTATNEKLFF.

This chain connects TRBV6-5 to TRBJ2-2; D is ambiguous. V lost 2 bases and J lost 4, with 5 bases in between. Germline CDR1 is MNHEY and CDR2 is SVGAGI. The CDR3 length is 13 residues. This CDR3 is CASSYPSTGELFF. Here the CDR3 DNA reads TGTGCCAGCAGTTACCCGTCCACCGGGGAGCTGTTTTTT.

The CDR3 protein is CASSIDPRTDTQYF. The DNA of the CDR3 is TGTGCCAGTAGTATAGATCCCAGAACAGATACGCAGTATTTT. The chain couples TRBV19 to TRBJ2-3, with D unclear. This CDR3 is built from 14 residues. V lost 0 bases and J lost 3, with 7 bases in between. From germline, CDR1 is LNHDA and CDR2 SQIVND (reference sequence). The full variable domain, in which reference TRBV19 and TRBJ2-3 provide the parts outside the CDR3, is DGGITQSPKYLFRKEGQNVTLSCEQNLNHDAMYWYRQDPGQGLRLIYYSQIVNDFQKGDIAEGYSVSREKKESFPLTVTSAQKNPTAFYLCASSIDPRTDTQYFGPGTRLTVL.

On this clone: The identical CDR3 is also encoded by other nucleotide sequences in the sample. The CDR3 sequence: CASSLRQGNYGYTF. The CDR3 coding sequence is TGCGCCAGCAGCTTGCGACAGGGGAACTATGGCTACACCTTC. The rearrangement joins TRBV5-1 to TRBJ1-2; 8 nucleotides agree with TRBD1. The CDR3 has 14 amino acids. The V gene's germline CDR1 is SGHRS and CDR2 YFSETQ. Trimming cost V 1 base and J 2 bases; bases outside gene matches: 1.

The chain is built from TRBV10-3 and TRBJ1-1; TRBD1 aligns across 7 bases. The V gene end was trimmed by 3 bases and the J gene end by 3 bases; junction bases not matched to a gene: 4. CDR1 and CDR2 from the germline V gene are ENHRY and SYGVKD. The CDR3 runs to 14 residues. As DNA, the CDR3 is TGTGCCATCAGTGACTACGGGACAGACACTGAAGCTTTCTTT. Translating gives CAISDYGTDTEAFF.

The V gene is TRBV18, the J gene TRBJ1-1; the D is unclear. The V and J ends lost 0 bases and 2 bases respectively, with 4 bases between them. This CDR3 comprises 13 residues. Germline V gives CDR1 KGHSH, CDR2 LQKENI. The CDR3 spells CASSPPGNTEAFF. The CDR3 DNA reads TGTGCCAGCTCACCACCGGGCAACACTGAAGCTTTCTTT.

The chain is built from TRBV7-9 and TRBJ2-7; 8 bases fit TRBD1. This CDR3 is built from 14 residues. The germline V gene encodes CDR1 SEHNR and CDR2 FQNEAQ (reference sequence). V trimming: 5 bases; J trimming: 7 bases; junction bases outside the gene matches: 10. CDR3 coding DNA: TGTGCCAGCAGCATGTTCAGGGGGCTTGGGGAGCAGTACTTC. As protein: CASSMFRGLGEQYF.

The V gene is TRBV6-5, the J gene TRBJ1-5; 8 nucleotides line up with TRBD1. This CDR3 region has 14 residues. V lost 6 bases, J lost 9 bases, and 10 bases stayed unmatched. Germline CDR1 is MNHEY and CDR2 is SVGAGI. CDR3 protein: CASSPGQDTRPQHF. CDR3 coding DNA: TGTGCCAGCAGCCCGGGACAGGATACACGGCCCCAGCATTTT.

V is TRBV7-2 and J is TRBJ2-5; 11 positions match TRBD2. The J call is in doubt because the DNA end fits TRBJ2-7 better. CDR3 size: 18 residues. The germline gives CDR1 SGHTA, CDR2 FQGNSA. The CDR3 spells CASSPRLAGFRGTYEQYF. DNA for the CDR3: TGTGCCAGCAGCCCGCGACTAGCGGGGTTTAGGGGAACCTACGAGCAGTACTTC.

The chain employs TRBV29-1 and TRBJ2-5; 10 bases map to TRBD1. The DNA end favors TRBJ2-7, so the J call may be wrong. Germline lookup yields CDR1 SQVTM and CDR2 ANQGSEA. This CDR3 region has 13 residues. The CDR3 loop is CSVSRDRGYEQYF. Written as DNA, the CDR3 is TGCAGCGTAAGCCGGGACAGGGGCTACGAGCAGTACTTC.

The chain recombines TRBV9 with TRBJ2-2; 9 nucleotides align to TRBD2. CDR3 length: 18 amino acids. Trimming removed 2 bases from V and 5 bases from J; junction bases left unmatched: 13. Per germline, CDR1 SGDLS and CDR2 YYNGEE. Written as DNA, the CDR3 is TGTGCCAGCAGCGTCCATCCGGTGACTAGCGGAACTACCGGGGAGCTGTTTTTT. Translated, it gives CASSVHPVTSGTTGELFF.

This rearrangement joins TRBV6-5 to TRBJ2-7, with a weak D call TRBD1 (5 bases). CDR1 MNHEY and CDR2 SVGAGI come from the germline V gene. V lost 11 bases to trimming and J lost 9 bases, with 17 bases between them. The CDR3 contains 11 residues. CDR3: CALLDSSWQYF. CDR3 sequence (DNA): TGTGCCCTGCTAGACAGCAGTTGGCAGTACTTC.

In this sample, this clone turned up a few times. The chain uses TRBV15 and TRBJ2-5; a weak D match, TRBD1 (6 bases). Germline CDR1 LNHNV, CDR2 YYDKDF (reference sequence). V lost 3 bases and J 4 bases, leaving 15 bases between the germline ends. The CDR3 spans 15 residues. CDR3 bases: TGTGCCACCAGCAGGCGGACAGACGGGGCAGAGACCCAGTACTTC. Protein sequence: CATSRRTDGAETQYF.

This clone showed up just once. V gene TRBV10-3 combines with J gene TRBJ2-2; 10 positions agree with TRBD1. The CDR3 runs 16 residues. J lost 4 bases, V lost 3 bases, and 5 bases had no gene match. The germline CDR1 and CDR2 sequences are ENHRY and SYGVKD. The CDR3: CAISDLRDRGTGELFF. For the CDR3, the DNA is TGTGCCATCAGTGATCTCCGGGACAGGGGCACCGGGGAGCTGTTTTTT.

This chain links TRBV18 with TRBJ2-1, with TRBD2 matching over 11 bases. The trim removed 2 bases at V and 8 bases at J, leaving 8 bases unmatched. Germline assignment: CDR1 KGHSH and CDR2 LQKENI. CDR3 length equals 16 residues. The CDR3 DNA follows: TGTGCCAGCTCACCAGTAGCGGGGGGGCCAGGGCATGAGCAGTTCTTC. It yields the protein CASSPVAGGPGHEQFF.

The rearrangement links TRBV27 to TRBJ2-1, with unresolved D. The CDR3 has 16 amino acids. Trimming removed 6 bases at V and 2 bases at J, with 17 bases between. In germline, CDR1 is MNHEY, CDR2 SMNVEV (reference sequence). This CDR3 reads CASRETAALTYNEQFF. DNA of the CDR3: TGTGCCAGCAGGGAGACTGCAGCTTTAACCTACAATGAGCAGTTCTTC.

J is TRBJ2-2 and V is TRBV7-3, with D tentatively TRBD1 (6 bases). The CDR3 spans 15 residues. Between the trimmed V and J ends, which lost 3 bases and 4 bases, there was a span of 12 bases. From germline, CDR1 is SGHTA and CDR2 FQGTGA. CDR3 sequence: CASSFRQVGTGELFF. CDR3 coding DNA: TGTGCCAGCAGCTTTCGACAGGTCGGCACCGGGGAGCTGTTTTTT.

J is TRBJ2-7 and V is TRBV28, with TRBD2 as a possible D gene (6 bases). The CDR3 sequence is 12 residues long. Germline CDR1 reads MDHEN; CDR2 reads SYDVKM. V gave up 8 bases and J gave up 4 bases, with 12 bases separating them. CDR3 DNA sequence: TGTGCCAGCTGCCCGGGGGTGTACGAGCAGTACTTC. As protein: CASCPGVYEQYF.

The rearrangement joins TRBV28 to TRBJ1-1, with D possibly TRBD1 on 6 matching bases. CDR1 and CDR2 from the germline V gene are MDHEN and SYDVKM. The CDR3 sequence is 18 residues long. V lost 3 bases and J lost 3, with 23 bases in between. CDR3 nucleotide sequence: TGTGCCAGCAGTTTCTTGGTTGGCAGGGGCAGGTGGGACACTGAAGCTTTCTTT. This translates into CASSFLVGRGRWDTEAFF.

DNA for the CDR3: TGTGCCAGCAGCTTGGGTCAGACCACGGGGACCCAGTACTTC. This encodes CASSLGQTTGTQYF. V is TRBV5-8 and J is TRBJ2-5; no reliable D call. CDR1 is SGHTS and CDR2 is YDEGEE in the germline V gene. The ends were cut back, 0 bases at V and 7 bases at J, with 13 bases in the middle. The CDR3 length is 14 residues.

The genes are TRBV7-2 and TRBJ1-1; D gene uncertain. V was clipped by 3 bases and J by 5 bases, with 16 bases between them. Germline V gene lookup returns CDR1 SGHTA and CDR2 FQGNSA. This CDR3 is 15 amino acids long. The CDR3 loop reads CASSFAGIMGTEAFF. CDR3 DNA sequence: TGTGCCAGCAGCTTTGCGGGGATTATGGGGACTGAAGCTTTCTTT. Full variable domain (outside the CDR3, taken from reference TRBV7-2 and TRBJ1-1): GAGVSQSPSNKVTEKGKDVELRCDPISGHTALYWYRQSLGQGLEFLIYFQGNSAPDKSGLPSDRFSAERTGGSVSTLTIQRTQQEDSAVYLCASSFAGIMGTEAFFGQGTRLTVV.

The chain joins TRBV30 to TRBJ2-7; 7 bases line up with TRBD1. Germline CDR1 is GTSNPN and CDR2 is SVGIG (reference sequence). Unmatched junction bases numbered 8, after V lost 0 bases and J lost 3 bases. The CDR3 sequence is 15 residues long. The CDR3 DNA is TGTGCCTGGAGTGTGAGGGGGCGGACAGTCTACGAGCAGTACTTC. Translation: CAWSVRGRTVYEQYF.

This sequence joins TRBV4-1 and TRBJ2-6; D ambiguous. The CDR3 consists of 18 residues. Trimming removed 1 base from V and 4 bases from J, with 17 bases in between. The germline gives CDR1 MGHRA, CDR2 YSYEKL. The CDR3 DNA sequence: TGCGCCAGCAGCCAAGGTCAACGGGTAGCTCTGGGGGCCAACGTCCTGACTTTC. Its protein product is CASSQGQRVALGANVLTF.

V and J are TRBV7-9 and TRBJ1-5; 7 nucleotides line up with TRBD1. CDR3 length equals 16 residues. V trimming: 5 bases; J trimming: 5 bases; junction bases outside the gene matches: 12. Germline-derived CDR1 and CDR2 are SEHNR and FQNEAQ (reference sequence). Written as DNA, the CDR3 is TGTGCCAGCAGCGCGTTGACAGGGTCCGGGGATCAGCCCCAGCATTTT. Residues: CASSALTGSGDQPQHF.

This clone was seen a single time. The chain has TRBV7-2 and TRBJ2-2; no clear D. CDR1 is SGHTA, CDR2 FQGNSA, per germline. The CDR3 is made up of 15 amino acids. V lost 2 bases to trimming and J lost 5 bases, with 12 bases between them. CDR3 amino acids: CASSLIPSYTGELFF. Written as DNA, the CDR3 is TGTGCCAGCAGCTTAATCCCCTCCTATACCGGGGAGCTGTTTTTT. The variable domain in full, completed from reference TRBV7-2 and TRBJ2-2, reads GAGVSQSPSNKVTEKGKDVELRCDPISGHTALYWYRQSLGQGLEFLIYFQGNSAPDKSGLPSDRFSAERTGGSVSTLTIQRTQQEDSAVYLCASSLIPSYTGELFFGEGSRLTVL.

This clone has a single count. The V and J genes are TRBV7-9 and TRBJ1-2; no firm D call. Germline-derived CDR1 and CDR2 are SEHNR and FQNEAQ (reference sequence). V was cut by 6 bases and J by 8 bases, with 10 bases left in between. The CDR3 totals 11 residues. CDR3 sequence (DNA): TGTGCCAGCAGTTCTTACGGGGGCTACACCTTC. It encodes CASSSYGGYTF.

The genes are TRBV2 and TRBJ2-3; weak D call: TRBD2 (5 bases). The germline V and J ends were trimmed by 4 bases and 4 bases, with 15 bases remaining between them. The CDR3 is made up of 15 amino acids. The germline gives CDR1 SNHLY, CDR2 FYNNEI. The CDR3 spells CASSAGSGAADTQYF. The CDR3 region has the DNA TGTGCCAGCAGTGCGGGGTCCGGCGCGGCAGATACGCAGTATTTT.

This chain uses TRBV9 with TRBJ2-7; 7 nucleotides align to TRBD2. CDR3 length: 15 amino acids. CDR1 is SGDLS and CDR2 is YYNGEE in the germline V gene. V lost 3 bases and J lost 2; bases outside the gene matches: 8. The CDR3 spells CASSERAGVTYEQYF. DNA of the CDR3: TGTGCCAGCAGCGAAAGGGCGGGGGTAACCTACGAGCAGTACTTC.

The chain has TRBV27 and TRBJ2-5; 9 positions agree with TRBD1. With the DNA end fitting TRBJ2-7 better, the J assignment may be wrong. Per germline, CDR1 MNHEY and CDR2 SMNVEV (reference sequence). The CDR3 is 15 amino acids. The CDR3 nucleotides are TGTGCCAGCAGTTCCACCGGACAGGGGTCGTACGAGCAGTACTTC. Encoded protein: CASSSTGQGSYEQYF.